This T cell receptor beta chain was recovered during a study of T cell responses to AZD1222 COVID-19 vaccine. Study in general: Pooled together were second doses at about 4 or about 12 weeks. Points from the study as a whole: There were repertoire samples only from the period after the peak T cell response. A mostly white British donor set with more females was recruited, and clonal diversity was possibly underestimated. Spike as a whole was targeted by vaccine-associated CD4 TCRs, dominant at 160-218 and 743-854.

Assay used: immunoSEQ multiplex PCR; TCRdb lists only in-frame clones, some missing. The sample has 100,000 to 150,000 clones, just over 85% seen once; the top ten hold 20% to 25%. The V gene lost 5 bases and the J gene lost 0 bases, with 7 bases spanning the gap. Germline V gene sequence: CDR1 MNHNY, CDR2 SVGAGI (reference sequence). The CDR3 sequence is 13 residues long. This clone was seen only once. Its specificity is unknown. The sequencing used peripheral blood, collected on day 0 of AZD1222 vaccination. The chain joins TRBV6-6 to TRBJ1-2; D unresolved. The TCR sequence derives from an adult in good health. CDR3 residues: CASSTLTNYGYTF. The DNA for the CDR3 is TGTGCCAGCAGTACCCTTACTAACTATGGCTACACCTTC.